This T cell receptor (beta chain) was found in a study of patients and donors after allogeneic stem cell transplantation (dated by TCRdb to 2018 to 2020). The sample holds many counts of this clonotype. Its antigen specificity is not known. Base quality data are lacking; no much larger clone is found one base away. The germline V gene (reference sequence) specifies DFQATT as CDR1 and SNEGSKA as CDR2. V drops 2 bases and J drops 5 bases, leaving 16 bases in between. The CDR3 goes from the cysteine to the phenylalanine over 15 residues. Solely the CDR3 DNA is kept, with 45 bases framed from the first base. Library preparation used RT-PCR. Reads for this sample came from a NextSeq 550. In TCRdb, the public reads were trimmed at Q25 with fastp and aligned with MiXCR, with productive beta chains retained. Each entry is one CDR3 protein sequence, shown with its most common DNA and genes. In this sample the table shows some 230,000 distinct CDR3 sequences, 13% to 15% of which occur a single time. The top ten hold 11% of the sample.

The origin of this receptor is a human donor who was either an allogeneic HSCT recipient or a stem cell or donor lymphocyte infusion donor (not recorded which). It is not recorded whose cells these are; they may come from a transplant donor. Material: blood, either unsorted or a sorted T cell fraction (not recorded which). This chain joins TRBV20-1 to TRBJ1-3; TRBD1 is possibly the D segment (5 matching bases). The nucleotides read TGCAGTGCTAGATTACAGGCTCCCGGAAGAAACACCATATATTTT. This codes for CSARLQAPGRNTIYF.